This T cell receptor (beta chain) was sequenced during a study of T cell repertoires in cytomegalovirus infection. For the study at large: CMV infection and matching HLA type were both indicated by public TCR beta signatures. Overall study results and limits: Dominating the ex vivo response were TCR beta clonotypes that were CMV-specific and HLA-C-restricted.

CDR1 and CDR2 from the germline V gene are SGHTA and FQGTGA. The CDR3 loop spans 15 amino acids. Trimming cost V 5 bases and J 6 bases; bases outside gene matches: 11. TCRdb re-called the reads with MiXCR, one entry per CDR3 protein. Altogether 60,000 to 75,000 distinct CDR3 sequences are present, 25% to 30% being singletons, with the ten largest covering 59%. This clonotype was seen a handful of times. The antigen is not known. Material: CD8+ T cells from cultured PBMCs, obtained from culture after CMV antigen stimulation. The V gene is TRBV7-3, the J gene TRBJ2-3, with 7 bases fitting TRBD2. The sequence was obtained from a human donor in good health (CMV status not recorded). Some clones in this sample may be carry-over from other donors' samples. CDR3 amino acids: CASSQTSALGDTQYF. CDR3 nucleotide sequence: TGTGCCAGCAGCCAAACTAGCGCCCTTGGGGATACGCAGTATTTT.